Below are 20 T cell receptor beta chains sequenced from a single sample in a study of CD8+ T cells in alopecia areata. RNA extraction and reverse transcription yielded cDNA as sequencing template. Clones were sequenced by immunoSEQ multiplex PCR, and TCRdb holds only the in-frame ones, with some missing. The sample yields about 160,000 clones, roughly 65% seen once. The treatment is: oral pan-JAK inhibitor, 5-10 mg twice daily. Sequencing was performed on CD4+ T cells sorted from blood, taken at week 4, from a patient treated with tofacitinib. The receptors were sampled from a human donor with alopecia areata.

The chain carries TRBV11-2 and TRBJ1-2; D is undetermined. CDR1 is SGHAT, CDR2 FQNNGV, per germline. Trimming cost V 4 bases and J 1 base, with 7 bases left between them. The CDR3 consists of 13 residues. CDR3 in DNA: TGTGCCAGCAGCTCGTACAGTAACTATGGCTACACCTTC. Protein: CASSSYSNYGYTF.

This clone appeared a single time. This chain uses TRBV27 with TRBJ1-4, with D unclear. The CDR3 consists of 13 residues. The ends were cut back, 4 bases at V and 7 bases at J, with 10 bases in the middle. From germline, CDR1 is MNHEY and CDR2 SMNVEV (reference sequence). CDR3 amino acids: CASSSWLGEKLFF. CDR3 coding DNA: TGTGCCAGCAGTTCCTGGTTGGGTGAAAAACTGTTTTTT.

The CDR3 loop reads CASRRGAGTDTQYF. The CDR3 DNA follows: TGTGCTTCCCGTCGGGGGGCCGGCACAGATACGCAGTATTTT. The chain joins TRBV30 to TRBJ2-3; D is possibly TRBD2 (7 bases). This CDR3 has 14 residues. Germline loops: CDR1 GTSNPN, CDR2 SVGIG (reference sequence). The variable domain in full, with the rest retrieved from reference TRBV30 and TRBJ2-3, is SQTIHQWPATLVQPVGSPLSLECTVEGTSNPNLYWYRQAAGRGLQLLFYSVGIGQISSEVPQNLSASRPQDRQFILSSKKLLLSDSGFYLCASRRGAGTDTQYFGPGTRLTVL.

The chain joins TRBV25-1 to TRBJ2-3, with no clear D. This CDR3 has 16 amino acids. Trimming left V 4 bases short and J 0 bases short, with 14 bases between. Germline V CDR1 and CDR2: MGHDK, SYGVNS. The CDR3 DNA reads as TGTGCCAGCAGTGCACGACTTATCACTAGCACAGATACGCAGTATTTT. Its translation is CASSARLITSTDTQYF. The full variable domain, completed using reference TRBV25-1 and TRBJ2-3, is EADIYQTPRYLVIGTGKKITLECSQTMGHDKMYWYQQDPGMELHLIHYSYGVNSTEKGDLSSESTVSRIRTEHFPLTLESARPSHTSQYLCASSARLITSTDTQYFGPGTRLTVL.

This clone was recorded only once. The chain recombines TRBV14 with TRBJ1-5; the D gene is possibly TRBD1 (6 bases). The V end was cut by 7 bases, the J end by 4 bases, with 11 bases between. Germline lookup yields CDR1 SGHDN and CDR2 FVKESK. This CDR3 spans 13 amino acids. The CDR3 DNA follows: TGTGCCAGCAAGAGGGGGGTGAATCAGCCCCAGCATTTT. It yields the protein CASKRGVNQPQHF. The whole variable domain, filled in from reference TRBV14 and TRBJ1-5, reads EAGVTQFPSHSVIEKGQTVTLRCDPISGHDNLYWYRRVMGKEIKFLLHFVKESKQDESGMPNNRFLAERTGGTYSTLKVQPAELEDSGVYFCASKRGVNQPQHFGDGTRLSIL.

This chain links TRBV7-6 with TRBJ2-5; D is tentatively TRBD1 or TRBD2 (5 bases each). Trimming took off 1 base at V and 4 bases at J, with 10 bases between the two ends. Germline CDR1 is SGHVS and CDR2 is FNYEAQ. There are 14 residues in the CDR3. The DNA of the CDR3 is TGTGCCAGCAGCTTAGGTCCGAGGGGAGAGACCCAGTACTTC. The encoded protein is CASSLGPRGETQYF.

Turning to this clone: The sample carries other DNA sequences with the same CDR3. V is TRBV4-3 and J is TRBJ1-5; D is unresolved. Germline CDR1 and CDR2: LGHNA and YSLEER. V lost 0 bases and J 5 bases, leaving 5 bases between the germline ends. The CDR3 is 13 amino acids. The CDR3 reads CASSQDLDQPQHF. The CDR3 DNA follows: TGCGCCAGCAGCCAAGATCTAGATCAGCCCCAGCATTTT.

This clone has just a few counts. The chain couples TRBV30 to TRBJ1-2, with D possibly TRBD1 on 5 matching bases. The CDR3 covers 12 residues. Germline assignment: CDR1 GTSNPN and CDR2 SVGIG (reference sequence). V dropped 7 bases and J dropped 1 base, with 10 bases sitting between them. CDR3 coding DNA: TGTGCCTCCATGACAGATAACTATGGCTACACCTTC. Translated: CASMTDNYGYTF.

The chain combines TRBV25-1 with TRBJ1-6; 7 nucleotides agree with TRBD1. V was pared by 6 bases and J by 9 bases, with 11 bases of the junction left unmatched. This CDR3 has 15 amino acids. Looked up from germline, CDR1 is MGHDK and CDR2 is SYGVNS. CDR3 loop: CASSQPTGCRSPLHF. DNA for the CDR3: TGTGCCAGCAGCCAACCGACAGGGTGTCGTTCACCCCTCCACTTT.

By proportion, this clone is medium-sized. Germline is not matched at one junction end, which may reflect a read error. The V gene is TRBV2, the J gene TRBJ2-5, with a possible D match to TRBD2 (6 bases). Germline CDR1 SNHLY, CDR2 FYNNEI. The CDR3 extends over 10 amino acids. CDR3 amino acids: CASGGTRLDF. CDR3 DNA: TGTGCCAGCGGAGGGACTCGTTTGGACTTC.

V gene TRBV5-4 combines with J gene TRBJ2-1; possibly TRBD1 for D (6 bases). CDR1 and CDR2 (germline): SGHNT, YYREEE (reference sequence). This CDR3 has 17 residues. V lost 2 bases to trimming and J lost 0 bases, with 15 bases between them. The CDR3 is CASSLINRVSSYNEQFF. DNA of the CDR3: TGTGCCAGCAGCTTAATCAACAGGGTGAGCTCCTACAATGAGCAGTTCTTC. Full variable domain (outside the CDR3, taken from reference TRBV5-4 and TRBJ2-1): ETGVTQSPTHLIKTRGQQVTLRCSSQSGHNTVSWYQQALGQGPQFIFQYYREEENGRGNFPPRFSGLQFPNYSSELNVNALELDDSALYLCASSLINRVSSYNEQFFGPGTRLTVL.

CDR3 sequence (DNA): TGTGCCACCAGCAGAGATCCCAGGGTTTGGAGCGAGCAGTACTTC. As protein: CATSRDPRVWSEQYF. V and J are TRBV15 and TRBJ2-7; D is possibly TRBD1 (5 bases). CDR3 length: 15 residues. Germline V CDR1 and CDR2: LNHNV, YYDKDF (reference sequence). V gave up 0 bases and J gave up 6 bases, with 15 bases separating them.

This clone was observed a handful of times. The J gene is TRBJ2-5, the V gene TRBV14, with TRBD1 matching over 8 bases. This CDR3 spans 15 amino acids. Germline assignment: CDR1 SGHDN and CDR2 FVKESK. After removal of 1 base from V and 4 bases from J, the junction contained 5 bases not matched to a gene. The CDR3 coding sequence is TGTGCCAGCAGCCAAGCGCAGGGGGCGGGAGAGACCCAGTACTTC. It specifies CASSQAQGAGETQYF.

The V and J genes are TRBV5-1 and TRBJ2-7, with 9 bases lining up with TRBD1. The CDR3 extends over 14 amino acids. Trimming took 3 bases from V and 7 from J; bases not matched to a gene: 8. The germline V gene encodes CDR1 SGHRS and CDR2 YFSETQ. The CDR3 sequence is CASSSGGTGLEQYF. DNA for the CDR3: TGCGCCAGCAGCTCTGGAGGGACAGGGCTAGAGCAGTACTTC.

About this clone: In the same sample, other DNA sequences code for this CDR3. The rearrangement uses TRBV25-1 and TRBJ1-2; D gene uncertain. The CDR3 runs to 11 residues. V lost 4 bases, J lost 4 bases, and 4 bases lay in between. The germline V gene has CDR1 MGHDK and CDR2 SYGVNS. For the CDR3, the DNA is TGTGCCAGCAGTGCCGGCTATGGCTACACCTTC. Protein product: CASSAGYGYTF.

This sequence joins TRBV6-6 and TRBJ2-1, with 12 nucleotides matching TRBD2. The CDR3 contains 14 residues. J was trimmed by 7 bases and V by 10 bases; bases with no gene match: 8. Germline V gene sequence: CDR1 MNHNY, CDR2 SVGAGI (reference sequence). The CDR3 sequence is CAIMASGGGNEQFF. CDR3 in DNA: TGTGCCATCATGGCTAGCGGGGGGGGGAATGAGCAGTTCTTC.

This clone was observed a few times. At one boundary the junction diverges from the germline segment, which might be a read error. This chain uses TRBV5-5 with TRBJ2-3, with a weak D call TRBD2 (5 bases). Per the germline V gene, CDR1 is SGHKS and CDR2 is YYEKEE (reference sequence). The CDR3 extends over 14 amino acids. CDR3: CASSQDSGTDTQYF. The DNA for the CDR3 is TGCGCCAGCAGCCAAGATAGCGGCACAGATACGCAGTATTTT.

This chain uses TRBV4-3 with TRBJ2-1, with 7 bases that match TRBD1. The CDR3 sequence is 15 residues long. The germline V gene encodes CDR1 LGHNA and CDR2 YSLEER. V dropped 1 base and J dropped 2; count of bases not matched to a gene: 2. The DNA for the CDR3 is TGCGCCAGCAGCCAAGGGACAGGAACCTACAATGAGCAGTTCTTC. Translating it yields CASSQGTGTYNEQFF.

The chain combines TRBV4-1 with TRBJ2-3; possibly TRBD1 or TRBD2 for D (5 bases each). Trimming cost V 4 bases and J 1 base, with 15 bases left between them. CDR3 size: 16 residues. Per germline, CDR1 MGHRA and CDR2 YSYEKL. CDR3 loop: CASSRGVGDRTDTQYF. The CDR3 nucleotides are TGCGCCAGCAGCCGCGGAGTTGGGGACCGCACAGATACGCAGTATTTT.

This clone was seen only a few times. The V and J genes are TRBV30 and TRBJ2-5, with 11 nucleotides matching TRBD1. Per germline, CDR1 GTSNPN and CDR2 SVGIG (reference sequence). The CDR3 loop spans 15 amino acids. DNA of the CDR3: TGTGCTAAATCCATCGGGACAGGGGGCCAAGAGACCCAGTACTTC. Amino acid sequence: CAKSIGTGGQETQYF.